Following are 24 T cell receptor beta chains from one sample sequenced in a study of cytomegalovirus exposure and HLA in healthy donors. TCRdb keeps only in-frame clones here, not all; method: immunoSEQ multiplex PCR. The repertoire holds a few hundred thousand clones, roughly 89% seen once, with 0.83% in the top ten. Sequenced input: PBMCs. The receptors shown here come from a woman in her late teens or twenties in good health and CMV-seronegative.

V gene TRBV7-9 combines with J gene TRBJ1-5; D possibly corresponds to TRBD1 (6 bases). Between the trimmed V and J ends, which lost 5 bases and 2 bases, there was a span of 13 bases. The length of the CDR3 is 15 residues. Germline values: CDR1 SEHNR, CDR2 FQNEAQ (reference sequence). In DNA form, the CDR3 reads TGTGCCAGCAGCCAACAGGGATTTGGCAATCAGCCCCAGCATTTT. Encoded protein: CASSQQGFGNQPQHF.

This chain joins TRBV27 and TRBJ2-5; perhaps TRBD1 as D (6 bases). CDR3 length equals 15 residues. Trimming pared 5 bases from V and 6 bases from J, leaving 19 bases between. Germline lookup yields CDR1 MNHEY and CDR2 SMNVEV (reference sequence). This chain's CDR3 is CASSKGGGSRQTQYF. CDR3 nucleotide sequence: TGTGCCAGCAGTAAAGGGGGTGGCAGCCGCCAGACCCAGTACTTC.

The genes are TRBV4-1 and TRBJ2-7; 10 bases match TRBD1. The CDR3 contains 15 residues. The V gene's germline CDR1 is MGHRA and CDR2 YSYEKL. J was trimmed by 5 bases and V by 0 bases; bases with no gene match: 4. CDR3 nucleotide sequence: TGCGCCAGCAGCCAAGATGACAGGGGGCTTGACGAGCAGTACTTC. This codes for CASSQDDRGLDEQYF.

CDR3 sequence (DNA): TGTGCCTGGGAGACTATCTACAATGAGCAGTTCTTC. Its translation is CAWETIYNEQFF. This chain joins TRBV30 and TRBJ2-1, with D possibly being TRBD2 (5 bases). The CDR3 is 12 amino acids. Germline V CDR1 and CDR2: GTSNPN, SVGIG (reference sequence). Trimming left V 5 bases short and J 3 bases short, with 8 bases between.

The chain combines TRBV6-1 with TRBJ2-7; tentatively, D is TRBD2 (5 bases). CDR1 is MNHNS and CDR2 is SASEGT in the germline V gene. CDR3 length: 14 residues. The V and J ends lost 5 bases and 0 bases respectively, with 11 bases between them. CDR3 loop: CASSPGLTSYEQYF. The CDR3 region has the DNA TGTGCCAGCAGTCCCGGACTGACCTCCTACGAGCAGTACTTC.

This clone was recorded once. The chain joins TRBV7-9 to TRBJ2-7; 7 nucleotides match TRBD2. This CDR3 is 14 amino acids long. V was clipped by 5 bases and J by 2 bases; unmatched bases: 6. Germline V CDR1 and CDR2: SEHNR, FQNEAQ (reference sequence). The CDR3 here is CASSPRRGAYEQYF. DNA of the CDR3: TGTGCCAGCAGCCCCCGTCGGGGGGCCTACGAGCAGTACTTC. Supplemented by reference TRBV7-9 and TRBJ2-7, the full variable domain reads DTGVSQNPRHKITKRGQNVTFRCDPISEHNRLYWYRQTLGQGPEFLTYFQNEAQLEKSRLLSDRFSAERPKGSFSTLEIQRTEQGDSAMYLCASSPRRGAYEQYFGPGTRLTVT.

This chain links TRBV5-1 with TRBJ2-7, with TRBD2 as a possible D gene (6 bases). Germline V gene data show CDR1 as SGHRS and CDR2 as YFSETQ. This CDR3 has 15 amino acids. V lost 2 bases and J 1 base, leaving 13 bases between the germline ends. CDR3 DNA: TGCGCCAGCAGCTTCGGGGACTCCCTATCCTACGAGCAGTACTTC. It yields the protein CASSFGDSLSYEQYF. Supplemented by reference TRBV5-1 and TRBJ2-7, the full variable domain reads KAGVTQTPRYLIKTRGQQVTLSCSPISGHRSVSWYQQTPGQGLQFLFEYFSETQRNKGNFPGRFSGRQFSNSRSEMNVSTLELGDSALYLCASSFGDSLSYEQYFGPGTRLTVT.

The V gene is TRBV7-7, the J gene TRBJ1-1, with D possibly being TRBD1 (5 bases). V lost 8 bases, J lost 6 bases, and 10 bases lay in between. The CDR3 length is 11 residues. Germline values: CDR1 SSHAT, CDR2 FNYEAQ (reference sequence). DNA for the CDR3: TGTGCCAGCGGGGGGGGGTCTGAAGCTTTCTTT. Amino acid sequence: CASGGGSEAFF.

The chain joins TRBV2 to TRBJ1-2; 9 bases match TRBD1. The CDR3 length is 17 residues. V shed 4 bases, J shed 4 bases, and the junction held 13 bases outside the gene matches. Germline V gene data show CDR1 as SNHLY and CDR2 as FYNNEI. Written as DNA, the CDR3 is TGTGCCAGCAGTGGTGGGACAGGGAGCGGGTTTGGCTATGGCTACACCTTC. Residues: CASSGGTGSGFGYGYTF.

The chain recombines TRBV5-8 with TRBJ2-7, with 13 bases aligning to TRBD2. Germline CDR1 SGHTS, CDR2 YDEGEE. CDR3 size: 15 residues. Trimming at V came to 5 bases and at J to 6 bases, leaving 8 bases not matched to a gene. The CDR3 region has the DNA TGTGCCAGCAGTCGGACTAGCGGGGGTAAGGGCGAGCAGTACTTC. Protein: CASSRTSGGKGEQYF.

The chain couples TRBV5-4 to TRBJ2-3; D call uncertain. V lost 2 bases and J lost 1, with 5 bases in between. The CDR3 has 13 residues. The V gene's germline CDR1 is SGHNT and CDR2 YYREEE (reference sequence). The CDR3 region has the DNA TGTGCCAGCAGCTTCCAGGGCACAGATACGCAGTATTTT. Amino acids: CASSFQGTDTQYF.

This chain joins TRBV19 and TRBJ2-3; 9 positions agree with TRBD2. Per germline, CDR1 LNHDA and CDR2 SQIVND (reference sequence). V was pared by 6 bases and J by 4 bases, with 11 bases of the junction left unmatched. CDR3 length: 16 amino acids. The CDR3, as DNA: TGTGCCAGTAGAGCGGTAGCGGGAGAAACCTCAGATACGCAGTATTTT. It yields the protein CASRAVAGETSDTQYF. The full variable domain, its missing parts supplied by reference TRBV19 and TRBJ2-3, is DGGITQSPKYLFRKEGQNVTLSCEQNLNHDAMYWYRQDPGQGLRLIYYSQIVNDFQKGDIAEGYSVSREKKESFPLTVTSAQKNPTAFYLCASRAVAGETSDTQYFGPGTRLTVL.

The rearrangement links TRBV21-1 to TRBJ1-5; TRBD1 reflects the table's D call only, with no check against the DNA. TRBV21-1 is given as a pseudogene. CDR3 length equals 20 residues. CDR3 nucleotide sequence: TGTGCCAGCAGCAAAGTAAGTGATGGGACAGGGGGGAACGGGAATCAGCCCCAGCATTTT. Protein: CASSKVSDGTGGNGNQPQHF.

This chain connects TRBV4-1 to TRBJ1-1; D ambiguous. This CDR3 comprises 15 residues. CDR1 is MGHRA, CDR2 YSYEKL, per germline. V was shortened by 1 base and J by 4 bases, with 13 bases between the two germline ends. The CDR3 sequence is CASSQVLGGRTEAFF. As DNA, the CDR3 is TGCGCCAGCAGCCAAGTGCTGGGAGGTCGCACTGAAGCTTTCTTT.

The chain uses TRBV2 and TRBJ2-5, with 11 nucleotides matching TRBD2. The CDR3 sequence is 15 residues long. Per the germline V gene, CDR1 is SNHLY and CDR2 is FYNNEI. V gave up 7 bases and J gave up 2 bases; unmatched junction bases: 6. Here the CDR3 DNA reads TGTGCCAGCAATTTTCCTAGCGGGGGGCAAGAGACCCAGTACTTC. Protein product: CASNFPSGGQETQYF.

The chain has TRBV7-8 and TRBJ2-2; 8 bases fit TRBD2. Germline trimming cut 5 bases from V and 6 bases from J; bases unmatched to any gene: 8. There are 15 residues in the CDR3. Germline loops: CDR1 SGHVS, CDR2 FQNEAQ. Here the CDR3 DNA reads TGTGCCAGCAGCCCTCACGGGGGGGGTCCCGGGGAGCTGTTTTTT. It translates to CASSPHGGGPGELFF.

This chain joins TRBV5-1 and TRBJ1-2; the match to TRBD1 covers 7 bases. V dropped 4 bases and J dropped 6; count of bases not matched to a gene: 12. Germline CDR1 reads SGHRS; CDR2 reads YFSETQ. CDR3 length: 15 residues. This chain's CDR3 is CASSPGTVPTHGYTF. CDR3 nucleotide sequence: TGCGCCAGCAGCCCCGGGACAGTCCCCACTCATGGCTACACCTTC.

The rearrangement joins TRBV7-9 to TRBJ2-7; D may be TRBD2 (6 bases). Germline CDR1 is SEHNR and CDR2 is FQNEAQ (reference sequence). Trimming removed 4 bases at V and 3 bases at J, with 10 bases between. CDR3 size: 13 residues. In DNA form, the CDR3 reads TGTGCCAGCAGCTCCCAGGGAGGCTACGAGCAGTACTTC. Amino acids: CASSSQGGYEQYF.

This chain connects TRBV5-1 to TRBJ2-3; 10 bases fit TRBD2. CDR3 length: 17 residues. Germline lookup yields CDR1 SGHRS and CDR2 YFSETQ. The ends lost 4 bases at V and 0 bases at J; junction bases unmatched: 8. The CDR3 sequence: CASSQLLAGGSTDTQYF. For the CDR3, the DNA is TGCGCCAGCAGCCAACTCTTAGCGGGGGGAAGCACAGATACGCAGTATTTT.

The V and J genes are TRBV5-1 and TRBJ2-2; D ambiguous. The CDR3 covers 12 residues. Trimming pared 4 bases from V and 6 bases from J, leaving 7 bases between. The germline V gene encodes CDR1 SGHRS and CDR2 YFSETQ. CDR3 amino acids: CASSLLPGELFF. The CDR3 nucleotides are TGCGCCAGCAGCCTCCTTCCCGGGGAGCTGTTTTTT.

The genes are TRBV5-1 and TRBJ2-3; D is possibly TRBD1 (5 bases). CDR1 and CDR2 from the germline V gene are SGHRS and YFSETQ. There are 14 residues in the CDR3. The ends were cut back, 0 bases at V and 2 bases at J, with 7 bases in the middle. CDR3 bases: TGCGCCAGCAGCTTGGGACAGCCCACAGATACGCAGTATTTT. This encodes CASSLGQPTDTQYF. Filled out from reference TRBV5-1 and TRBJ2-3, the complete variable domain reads KAGVTQTPRYLIKTRGQQVTLSCSPISGHRSVSWYQQTPGQGLQFLFEYFSETQRNKGNFPGRFSGRQFSNSRSEMNVSTLELGDSALYLCASSLGQPTDTQYFGPGTRLTVL.

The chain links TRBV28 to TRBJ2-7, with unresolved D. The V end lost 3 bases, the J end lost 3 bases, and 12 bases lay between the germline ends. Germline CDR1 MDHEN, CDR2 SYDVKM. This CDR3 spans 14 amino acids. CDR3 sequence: CASSLLGRRYEQYF. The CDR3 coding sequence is TGTGCCAGCAGTTTGCTCGGCAGGCGCTACGAGCAGTACTTC.

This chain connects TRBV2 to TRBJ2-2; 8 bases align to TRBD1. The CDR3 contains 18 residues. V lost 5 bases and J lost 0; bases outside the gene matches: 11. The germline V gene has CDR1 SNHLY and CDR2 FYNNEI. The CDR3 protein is CASSNSRDRTTNTGELFF. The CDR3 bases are TGTGCCAGCAGTAACTCCCGGGACAGGACCACGAACACCGGGGAGCTGTTTTTT.

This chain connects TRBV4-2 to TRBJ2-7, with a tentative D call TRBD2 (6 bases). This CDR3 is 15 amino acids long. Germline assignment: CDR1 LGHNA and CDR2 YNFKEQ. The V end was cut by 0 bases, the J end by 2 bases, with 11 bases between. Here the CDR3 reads CASSQDTSPTYEQYF. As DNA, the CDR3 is TGTGCCAGCAGCCAAGATACTAGCCCGACCTACGAGCAGTACTTC.